This T cell receptor (beta chain) was captured in a study of OX40 agonist ivuxolimab in advanced cancers. For the study in its entirety: The costimulatory receptor OX40 (CD134) was targeted by ivuxolimab, a fully human IgG2 agonistic monoclonal antibody. Peripheral TCRbeta sequencing aimed to test whether ivuxolimab altered TCR sequence diversity and caused clonal T-cell expansion. Prior anti-PD-1, anti-PD-L1 or anti-CTLA-4 therapy was permitted, and 30% to 50% of dose-escalation patients had received checkpoint inhibitors. The dose-escalation cohort was over 70% male with a mean age of approximately 60 years, ranging from roughly 23 to 85. Three dose-escalation patients achieved partial responses, one with hepatocellular carcinoma and two with cutaneous melanoma. Intravenous ivuxolimab was administered to patients every 2 weeks at six dose levels: 0.01, 0.1, 0.3, 1.5, 3 and 10 mg/kg. The paper describes the monotherapy dose-escalation part (N of about 52 patients) of the phase I trial of ivuxolimab. Of the 50 to 55 dose-escalation patients, hepatocellular carcinoma was present in 19, melanoma in roughly 15, renal cell carcinoma in 9 and head and neck cancer in 9. On the study overall, not on this receptor specifically: Low levels of normalized T-cell clonal expansion were also seen in some patients who did not respond. After ivuxolimab, more expanded clones were found on average in CD8+ T cells than in CD4+ T cells. Antigen specificity was not determined for the clonally expanded peripheral T cells. At doses of 0.1 to 3.0 mg/kg, clonal expansion of both CD4+ and CD8+ T cells in blood was seen between baseline and week 6. In the 0.1-3.0 mg/kg groups, partial responders were among the patients with the lowest normalized peripheral clonal expansion, particularly in CD8+ T cells.

CDR1 GTSNPN and CDR2 SVGIG were looked up in the germline V gene (reference sequence). V is shortened by 4 bases, J by 1 base, and the region joining them spans 10 bases. The CDR3 sequence holds 13 residues, the cysteine and phenylalanine included. The sequence is cut down to CDR3 DNA, 39 bases in frame from base 1. This clone was observed a single time. No cognate antigen has been identified for it. The record has no base qualities; no much larger clone is one base away. Patients with autoimmune disease history or receiving systemic immunosuppression were excluded from the trial. Peripheral blood for TCR sequencing was collected from all dose cohorts at baseline, on cycle 4 day 1, and on cycle 7 day 1. Samples were obtained from an open-label, multicenter, first-in-human phase I dose-escalation trial of ivuxolimab. Adults with locally advanced or metastatic melanoma, renal cell carcinoma, hepatocellular carcinoma or head and neck squamous cell carcinoma were enrolled in the trial. CD4+ and CD8+ T cells were sorted separately from peripheral blood before TCR sequencing.

Genomic DNA was extracted from sorted cells for sequencing of the TCRbeta CDR3 region. The immunoSEQ Assay was used for sequencing of TCRbeta CDR3 regions. This is the immuneACCESS table as TCRdb keeps it, with only in-frame sequences that have V and J called. A part of the clones is gone; compared with another copy, unresolved V genes explain less than half, and the rest is unexplained. For this sample the table gives approximately 60,000 clones, of which 85% were detected only once. The ten largest account for under 3.5% of the sample. The receptor's source is an adult with an advanced solid tumor such as melanoma, head and neck, liver or kidney cancer. Sequencing was performed on CD4+ or CD8+ T cells sorted from blood, taken in a trial of the OX40 agonist ivuxolimab. Recombination connected TRBV30 to TRBJ1-1; a tentative D call is TRBD1 (6 bases match). Here is the DNA: TGTGCCTGGACCCTACAGGGGAACACTGAAGCTTTCTTT. The encoded protein is CAWTLQGNTEAFF.